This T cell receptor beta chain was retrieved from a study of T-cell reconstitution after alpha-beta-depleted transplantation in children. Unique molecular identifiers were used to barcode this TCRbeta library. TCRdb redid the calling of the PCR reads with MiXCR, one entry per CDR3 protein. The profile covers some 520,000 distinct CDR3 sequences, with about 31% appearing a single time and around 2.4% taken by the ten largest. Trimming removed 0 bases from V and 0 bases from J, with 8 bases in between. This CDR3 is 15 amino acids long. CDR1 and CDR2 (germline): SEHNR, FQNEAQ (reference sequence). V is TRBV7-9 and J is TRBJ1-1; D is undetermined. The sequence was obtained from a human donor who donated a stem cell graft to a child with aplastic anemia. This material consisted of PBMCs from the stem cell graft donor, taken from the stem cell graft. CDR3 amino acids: CASSLALTVNTEAFF. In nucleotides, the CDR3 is TGTGCCAGCAGCTTAGCGCTAACGGTGAACACTGAAGCTTTCTTT. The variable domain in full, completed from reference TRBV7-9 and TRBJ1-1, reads DTGVSQNPRHKITKRGQNVTFRCDPISEHNRLYWYRQTLGQGPEFLTYFQNEAQLEKSRLLSDRFSAERPKGSFSTLEIQRTEQGDSAMYLCASSLALTVNTEAFFGQGTRLTVV.